This paragraph reports one TCR beta chain. Its antigen remains undetermined. Per-nucleotide qualities are absent, and no much larger clonotype sits a single base away. The data derive from a study of blood T cell repertoires in COVID-19 (dated by TCRdb to the early 2020s). About the investigation overall: Samples covering the acute and convalescent phases of COVID-19 were provided by collaborators in the United States, Italy and Spain. Deeply sampled blood TCRbeta repertoires from subjects exposed to, actively infected with, or recovered from COVID-19 were included in the dataset. The sample metadata nearly always contained a de-identified subject ID, COVID-19 status, age in years and sex. Samples were obtained from the ongoing ImmuneRACE study (first 160 participants) and from 950 to 1,500 subjects provided by 6 global collaborators. HLA class I and class II types, where available, came from metadata supplied by the sample provider rather than from assay-based typing. The prospective study material was composed of cDNA or gDNA derived from T cells, B-cell-depleted T cells, or PBMCs. The repertoires were made available in a free public database intended to serve as a resource for research on the immune response to SARS-CoV-2. The full study reports these points: The quantity of clinical and demographic metadata differed by source and by participant and was supplied without curation.

The immunoSEQ Assay, a bias-controlled multiplex PCR, was used to amplify TCRbeta CDR3 regions from genomic DNA. Processing in the source paper ran as follows. The number of nucleated cells in each sample was estimated by amplification of reference gene primers within the assay. To quantify the absolute abundance of each unique TCRbeta CDR3 rearrangement, sequence reads were collapsed and filtered. Productive Simpson clonality was computed per sample as the square root of Simpson's diversity index over productive rearrangements. TCRdb took this table from immuneACCESS and kept in-frame rearrangements with V and J called. Such tables lack part of the clones; where checked against another copy, unresolved V genes explain under half of the gap, and the rest is unexplained. V and J calls and clone size follow that table, whereas D and trimming were derived from the DNA. The sample contains under 200,000 clones, roughly 75% of them found a single time. Of the sample, roughly 6.8% is held by the ten largest clones.

Whole blood was collected in K2EDTA tubes by collaborating institutions according to the institutions' own protocols. For TCRbeta analysis, collaborators shipped samples as frozen whole blood, isolated PBMCs, or DNA extracted from either of those sample types. Cut back by 3 bases and 0 bases, the V and J ends lie 18 bases apart. Reading from cysteine to phenylalanine, the CDR3 counts 18 amino acids. CDR3 DNA only is kept here, 54 bases in frame from base 1. CDR1 and CDR2, per the germline V gene, are MGHRA and YSYEKL. The source of this sequence is an older man with active or convalescent COVID-19. The chain is made from TRBV4-1 and TRBJ2-4; the D gene is perhaps TRBD2, from 6 matching bases. The specimen was peripheral blood. The CDR3 here reads CASSHTSQGEVAKNIQYF. The sequence in DNA is TGCGCCAGCAGCCACACCTCCCAAGGGGAGGTAGCCAAAAACATTCAGTACTTC.